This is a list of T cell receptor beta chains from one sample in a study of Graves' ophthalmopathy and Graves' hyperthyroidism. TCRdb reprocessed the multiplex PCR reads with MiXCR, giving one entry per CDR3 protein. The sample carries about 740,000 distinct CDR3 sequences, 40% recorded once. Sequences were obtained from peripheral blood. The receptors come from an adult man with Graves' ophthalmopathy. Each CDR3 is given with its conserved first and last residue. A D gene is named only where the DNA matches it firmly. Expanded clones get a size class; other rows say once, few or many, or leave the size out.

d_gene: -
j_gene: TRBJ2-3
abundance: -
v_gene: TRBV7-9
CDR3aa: CASSLARAGVIPDTQYF
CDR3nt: TGTGCCAGCAGCTTAGCGCGGGCAGGGGTAATCCCAGATACGCAGTATTTT

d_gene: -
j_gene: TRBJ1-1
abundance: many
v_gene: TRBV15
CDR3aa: CATSRDLQGTAFF
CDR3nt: TGTGCCACCAGCAGAGATCTACAGGGAACGGCTTTCTTT

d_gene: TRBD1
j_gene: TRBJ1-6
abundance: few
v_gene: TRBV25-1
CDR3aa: CASSPTGVSSYNSPLHF
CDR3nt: TGTGCCAGCAGCCCTACAGGGGTGAGCTCCTATAATTCACCCCTCCACTTT

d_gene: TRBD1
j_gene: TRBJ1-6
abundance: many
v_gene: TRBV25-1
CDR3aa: CASRLNRGAPLHF
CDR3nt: TGTGCCAGCAGACTGAACAGGGGAGCACCCCTCCACTTT

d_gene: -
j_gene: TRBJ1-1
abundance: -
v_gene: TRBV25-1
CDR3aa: CASSDSAGGRAFF
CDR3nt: TGTGCCAGCAGTGATAGTGCCGGGGGGAGAGCTTTCTTT

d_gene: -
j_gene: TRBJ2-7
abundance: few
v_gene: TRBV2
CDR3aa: CASSHWAVTPYEQYF
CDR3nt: TGTGCCAGCAGCCACTGGGCCGTTACCCCCTACGAGCAGTACTTC

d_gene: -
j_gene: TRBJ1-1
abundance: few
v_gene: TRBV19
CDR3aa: CASSLQQTYEAFF
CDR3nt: TGTGCCAGCTCACTTCAACAGACGTATGAAGCTTTCTTT

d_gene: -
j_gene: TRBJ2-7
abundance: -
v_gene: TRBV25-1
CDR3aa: CASSLDGPGAYEQYF
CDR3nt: TGTGCCAGCAGCCTTGACGGACCCGGCGCCTACGAGCAGTACTTC

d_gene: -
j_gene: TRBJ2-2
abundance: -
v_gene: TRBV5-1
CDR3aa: CASSFQQGTGELFF
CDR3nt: TGCGCCAGCAGCTTTCAACAGGGTACCGGGGAGCTGTTTTTT

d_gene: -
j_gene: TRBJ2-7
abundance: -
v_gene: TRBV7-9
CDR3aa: CASSPLVAEPPYEQYF
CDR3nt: TGTGCCAGCAGCCCTCTTGTAGCGGAGCCCCCCTACGAGCAGTACTTC

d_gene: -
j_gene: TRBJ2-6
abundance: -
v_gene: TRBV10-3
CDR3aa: CAISVKGSGANVLTF
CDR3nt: TGTGCCATCAGCGTTAAGGGATCTGGGGCCAACGTCCTGACTTTC

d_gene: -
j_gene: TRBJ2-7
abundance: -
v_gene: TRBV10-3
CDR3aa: CVMGRWRNYEQYF
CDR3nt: TGTGTCATGGGGCGTTGGCGGAACTACGAGCAGTACTTC

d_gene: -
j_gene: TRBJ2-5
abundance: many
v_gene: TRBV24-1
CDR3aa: CATSAEGRGGQETQYF
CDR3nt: TGTGCCACCAGTGCCGAAGGCCGGGGCGGTCAGGAGACCCAGTACTTC

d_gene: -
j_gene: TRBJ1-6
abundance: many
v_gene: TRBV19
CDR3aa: CASSPRVESPLHF
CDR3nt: TGTGCCAGTAGTCCCAGGGTGGAATCACCCCTCCACTTT

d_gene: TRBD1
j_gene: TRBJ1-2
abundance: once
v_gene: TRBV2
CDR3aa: CASSQTGAWGYTF
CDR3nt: TGTGCCAGCTCACAAACAGGGGCGTGGGGCTACACCTTC

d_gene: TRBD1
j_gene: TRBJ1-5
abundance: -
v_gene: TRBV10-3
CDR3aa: CAIKSGTGQNQPQHF
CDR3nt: TGTGCCATCAAGTCCGGGACAGGGCAAAATCAGCCCCAGCATTTT

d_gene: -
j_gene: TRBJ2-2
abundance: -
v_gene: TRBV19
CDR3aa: CASSIQVRTGELFF
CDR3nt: TGTGCCAGTAGTATTCAGGTTAGGACCGGGGAGCTGTTTTTT

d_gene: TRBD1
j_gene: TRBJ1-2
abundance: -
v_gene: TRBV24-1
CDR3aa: CASSVDRGPNGYTF
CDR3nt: TGTGCCAGCAGCGTGGACAGGGGGCCCAATGGCTACACCTTC

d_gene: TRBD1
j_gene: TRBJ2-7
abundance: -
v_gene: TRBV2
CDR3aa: CASRTGTGLYEQYF
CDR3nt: TGTGCCAGCAGAACCGGGACAGGGCTCTACGAGCAGTACTTC

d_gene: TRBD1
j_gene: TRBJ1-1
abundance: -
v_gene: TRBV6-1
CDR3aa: CASSRWGQGGAFF
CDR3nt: TGTGCCAGCAGTCGATGGGGACAGGGAGGAGCTTTCTTT

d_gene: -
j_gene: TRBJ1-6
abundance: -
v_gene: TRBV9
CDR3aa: CASSFRVGDSPLHF
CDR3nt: TGTGCCAGCAGTTTCAGGGTGGGGGATTCACCCCTCCACTTT

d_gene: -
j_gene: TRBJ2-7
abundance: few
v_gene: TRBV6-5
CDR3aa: CASSETGRSYEQYF
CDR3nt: TGTGCCAGCAGTGAAACGGGCAGGAGCTACGAGCAGTACTTC

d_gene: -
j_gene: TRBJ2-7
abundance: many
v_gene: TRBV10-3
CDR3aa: CAIKIGLKDEQYF
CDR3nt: TGTGCCATCAAAATCGGGCTTAAGGACGAGCAGTACTTC

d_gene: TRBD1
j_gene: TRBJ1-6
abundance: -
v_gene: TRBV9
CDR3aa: CASSREGANSPLHF
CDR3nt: TGTGCCAGCAGCAGGGAGGGGGCGAATTCACCCCTCCACTTT

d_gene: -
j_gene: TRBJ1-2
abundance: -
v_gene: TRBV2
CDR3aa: CASNSEGGYTF
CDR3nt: TGTGCCAGCAACTCTGAGGGGGGCTACACCTTC

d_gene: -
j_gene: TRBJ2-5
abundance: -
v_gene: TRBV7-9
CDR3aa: CASSQVGGETQYF
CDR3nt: TGTGCCAGCAGCCAAGTCGGCGGCGAGACCCAGTACTTC

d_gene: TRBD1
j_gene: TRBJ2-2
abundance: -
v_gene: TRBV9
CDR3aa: CASNAKGGPGELFF
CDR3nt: TGTGCCAGCAACGCGAAAGGGGGCCCCGGGGAGCTGTTTTTT

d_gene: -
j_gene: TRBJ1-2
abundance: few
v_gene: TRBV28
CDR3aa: CASSFNYANTF
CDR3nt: TGTGCCAGCAGTTTCAATTACGCTAACACCTTC

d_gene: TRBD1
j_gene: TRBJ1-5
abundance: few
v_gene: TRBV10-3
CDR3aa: CASGDRAESNQPQHF
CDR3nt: TGTGCCAGCGGGGACAGGGCGGAGAGCAATCAGCCCCAGCATTTT

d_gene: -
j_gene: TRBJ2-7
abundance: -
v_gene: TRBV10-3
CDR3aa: CAISITEYGQYF
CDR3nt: TGTGCCATCAGTATCACCGAATACGGGCAGTACTTC

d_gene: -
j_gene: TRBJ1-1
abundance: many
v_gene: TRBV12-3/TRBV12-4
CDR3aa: CASSSTEAFF
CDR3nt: TGTGCCAGCAGTTCGACCGAAGCTTTCTTT

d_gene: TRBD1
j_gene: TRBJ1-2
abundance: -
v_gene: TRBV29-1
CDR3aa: CSVETGIPNYGYTF
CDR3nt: TGCAGCGTGGAGACAGGGATCCCTAACTATGGCTACACCTTC

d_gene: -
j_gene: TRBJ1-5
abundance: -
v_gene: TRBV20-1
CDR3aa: CSARVRVAGQPQHF
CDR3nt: TGCAGTGCTAGAGTCAGGGTTGCTGGGCAGCCCCAGCATTTT

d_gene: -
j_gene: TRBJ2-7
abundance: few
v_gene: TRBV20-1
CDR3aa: CSARDLRGHYEQYF
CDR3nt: TGCAGTGCTAGAGATCTCCGGGGGCACTACGAGCAGTACTTC

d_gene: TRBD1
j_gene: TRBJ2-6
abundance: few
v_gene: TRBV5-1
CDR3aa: CASSLDLTGFKGSGANVLTF
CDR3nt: TGCGCCAGCAGCTTGGACCTGACAGGGTTCAAAGGCTCTGGGGCCAACGTCCTGACTTTC

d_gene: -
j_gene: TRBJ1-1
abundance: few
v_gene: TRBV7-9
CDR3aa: CASSPGRAYTEAFF
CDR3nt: TGTGCCAGCAGCCCGGGACGGGCTTACACTGAAGCTTTCTTT

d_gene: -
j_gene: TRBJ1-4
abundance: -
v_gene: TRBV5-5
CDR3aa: CASSGTEATNEKLLF
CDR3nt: TGTGCCAGCAGCGGGACGGAGGCAACTAATGAAAAACTGCTTTTT

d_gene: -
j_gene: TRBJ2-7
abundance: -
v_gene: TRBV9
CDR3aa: CASSLGDPFYEQYF
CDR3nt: TGTGCCAGCAGCTTGGGCGACCCTTTCTACGAGCAGTACTTC

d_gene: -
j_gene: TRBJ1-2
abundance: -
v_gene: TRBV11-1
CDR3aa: CASSFPLLTVTYGYTF
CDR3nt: TGTGCCAGCAGCTTTCCGCTCTTGACGGTTACCTATGGCTACACCTTC

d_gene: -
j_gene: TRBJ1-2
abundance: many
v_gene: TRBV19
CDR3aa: CASSIGQRYGYTF
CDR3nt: TGTGCTAGTAGTATCGGGCAGCGGTATGGCTACACCTTC

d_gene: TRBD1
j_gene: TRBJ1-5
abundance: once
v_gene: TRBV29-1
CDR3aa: CSVPSTGTGDQPQHF
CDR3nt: TGCAGCGTCCCTTCGACCGGGACAGGGGATCAGCCCCAGCATTTT